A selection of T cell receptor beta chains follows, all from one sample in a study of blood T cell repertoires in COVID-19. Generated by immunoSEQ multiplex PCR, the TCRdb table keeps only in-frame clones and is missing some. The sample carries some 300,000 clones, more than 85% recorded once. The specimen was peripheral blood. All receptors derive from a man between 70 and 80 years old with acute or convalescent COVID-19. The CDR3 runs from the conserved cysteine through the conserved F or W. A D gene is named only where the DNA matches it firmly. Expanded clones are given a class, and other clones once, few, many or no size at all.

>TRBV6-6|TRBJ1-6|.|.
TGTGCCAGCAGATTGGACAATTCTGGCTCACCCCTCCACTTT
CASRLDNSGSPLHF
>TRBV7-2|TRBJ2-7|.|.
TGTGCCAGCAGCGGAGAACTAGTCCGTTCCTACGAGCAGTACTTC
CASSGELVRSYEQYF
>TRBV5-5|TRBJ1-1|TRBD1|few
TGTGCCAGCAGCCTTAGACAGGGAAGGACTGAAGCTTTCTTT
CASSLRQGRTEAFF
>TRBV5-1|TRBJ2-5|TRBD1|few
TGCGCCAGCAGCTTTGGACAGGGTGGAGAGACCCAGTACTTC
CASSFGQGGETQYF
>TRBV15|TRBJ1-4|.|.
TGTGCCACCAGCAGATTTATTTCAGGGGTTTATGAAAAACTGTTTTTT
CATSRFISGVYEKLFF
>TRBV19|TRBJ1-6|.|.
TGTGCCAGTAGTACTGGCGGGGGAAATTCACCCCTCCACTTT
CASSTGGGNSPLHF
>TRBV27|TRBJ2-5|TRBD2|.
TGTGCCAGCAGGAGGACCGGGACTAGCGGGAGATGGGGGGAGACCCAGTACTTC
CASRRTGTSGRWGETQYF
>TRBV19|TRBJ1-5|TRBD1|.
TGTGCCAGTAGGGGACAGGGGAATAGCAATCAGCCCCAGCATTTT
CASRGQGNSNQPQHF
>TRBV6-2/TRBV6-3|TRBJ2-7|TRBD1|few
TGTGCCAGCAGTTTGGGACAGGGGAGACACTTC
CASSLGQGRHF
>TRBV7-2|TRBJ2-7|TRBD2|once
TGTGCCAGCAGCCCAGACCGGGGGGGCCTCGAGCAGTACTTC
CASSPDRGGLEQYF
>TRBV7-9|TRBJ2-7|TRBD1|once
TGTGCCAGCAACGACATGACAGGGGGTTCTTCCTACGAGCAGTACTTC
CASNDMTGGSSYEQYF
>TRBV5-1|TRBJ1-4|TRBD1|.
TGCGCCAGCAGCTTACAGGGGGCTGGCGAAAAACTGTTTTTT
CASSLQGAGEKLFF
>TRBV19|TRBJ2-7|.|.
TGTGCCAGCACAGGGTCACAAAGCACGAGCGAGCAGTACTTC
CASTGSQSTSEQYF
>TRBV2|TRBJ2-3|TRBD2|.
TGTGCCAGCAGTGGAGGACTAGCGGGGAACACGCAGTATTTT
CASSGGLAGNTQYF
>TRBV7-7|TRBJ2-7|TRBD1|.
TGTGCCAGCAGCTTACTGACAGGGCAGGTATCCGGATGCCCCTACGAGCAGTACTTC
CASSLLTGQVSGCPYEQYF
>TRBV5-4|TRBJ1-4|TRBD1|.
TGTGCCAGCAGCTTGGGGGGGACAGGGCATGAAAAACTGTTTTTT
CASSLGGTGHEKLFF
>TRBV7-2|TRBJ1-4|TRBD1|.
TGTGCCAGCAGCCCGAGGACAGGGAGTGAAAAACTGTTTTTT
CASSPRTGSEKLFF
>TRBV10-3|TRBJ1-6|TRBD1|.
TGTGCCATCAGTGATGGGACAGCGAATTCACCCCTCCACTTT
CAISDGTANSPLHF
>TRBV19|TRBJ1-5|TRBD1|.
TGTGCCAGTAGTTCGGGACAGGGGGCTAAGAGAGATCAGCCCCAGCATTTT
CASSSGQGAKRDQPQHF
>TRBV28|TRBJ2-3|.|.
TGTGCCAGCAGTTATTTTCTAGGGGGAGAGAAAACAGATACGCAGTATTTT
CASSYFLGGEKTDTQYF
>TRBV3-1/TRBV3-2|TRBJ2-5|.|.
TGTGCCAGCAGCCAAGTCCTCCCGGAGACCCAGTACTTC
CASSQVLPETQYF
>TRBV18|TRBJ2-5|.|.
TGTGCCAGCTCACCCCCCACTTCAGAGACCCAGTACTTC
CASSPPTSETQYF
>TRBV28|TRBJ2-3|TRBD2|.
TGTGCCAGCAGTACTAGCGGGAGGGCCGGTGATACGCAGTATTTT
CASSTSGRAGDTQYF
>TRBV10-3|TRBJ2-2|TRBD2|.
TGTGCCATTACTAGCGGGGCGAACACCGGGGAGCTGTTTTTT
CAITSGANTGELFF
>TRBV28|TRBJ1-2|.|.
TGTGCCAGCAGCCACGCCAGGGTGGCCAACTATGGCTACACCTTC
CASSHARVANYGYTF
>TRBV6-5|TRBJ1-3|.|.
TGTGCCAGCAGGAACAGCAACACCATATATTTT
CASRNSNTIYF
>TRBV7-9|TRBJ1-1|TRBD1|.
TGTGCCAGCAGCTTTTTAACAGGGGGAAACACTGAAGCTTTCTTT
CASSFLTGGNTEAFF
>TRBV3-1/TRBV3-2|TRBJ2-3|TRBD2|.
TGTGCCAGCAGCCAAGTCTCGGGAGGGCCTGGAGATACGCAGTATTTT
CASSQVSGGPGDTQYF
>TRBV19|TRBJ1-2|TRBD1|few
TGTGCCAGTAGTAGCCGGACAGGGACCCACTATGGCTACACCTTC
CASSSRTGTHYGYTF
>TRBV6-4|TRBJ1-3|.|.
TGTGCCACCATAAGACCGGGACAATTGGCTGGAAACACCATATATTTT
CATIRPGQLAGNTIYF
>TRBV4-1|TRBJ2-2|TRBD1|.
TGCGCCAGCAGCCTCGGGACAGGGGTAATAACCGGGGAGCTGTTTTTT
CASSLGTGVITGELFF
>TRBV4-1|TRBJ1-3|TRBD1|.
TGCGCCAGCAGCGTCGACAGGGGTTTCTCTGGAAACACCATATATTTT
CASSVDRGFSGNTIYF
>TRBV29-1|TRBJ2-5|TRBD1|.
TGCAGCGTGACCACAGGGGAAGAGACCCAGTACTTC
CSVTTGEETQYF
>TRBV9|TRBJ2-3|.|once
TGTGCCAGCAGCGTAGTTGCGGATACGCAGTATTTT
CASSVVADTQYF
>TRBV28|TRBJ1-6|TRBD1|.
TGTGCCAGCAGCCTCCAGGGGGCTAATTCACCCCTCCACTTT
CASSLQGANSPLHF
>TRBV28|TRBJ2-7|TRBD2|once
TGTGCCAGCAGTTTACCTAGCGGGAGACAATCCTACGAGCAGTACTTC
CASSLPSGRQSYEQYF
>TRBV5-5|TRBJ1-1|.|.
TGTGCCAGCAGCTGGATTTACGGGTACACTGAAGCTTTCTTT
CASSWIYGYTEAFF